This T cell receptor beta chain was retrieved from a study of identifying expanded T cells in peripheral blood. Study findings and constraints: Differentially abundant clones: around 1.1 between replicates, about 15 at roughly 15 days, less than 20 at four.

Healthy donors had no documented immune events, such as infections, while sampled. V gave up 3 bases and J gave up 5 bases; unmatched junction bases: 6. CDR1 is KGHSH, CDR2 LQKENI, per germline. The CDR3 is 15 amino acids. Of note for this clone: Its cognate antigen is unknown.

Assay used: immunoSEQ multiplex PCR; TCRdb lists only in-frame clones, some missing. The sample has tens of thousands of clones, approximately 85% seen once; the top ten hold under 6.5%. The source is a person aged 18 to 75 in good health. The chain recombines TRBV18 with TRBJ2-1; TRBD2 matches at 8 bases. The sequenced sample consisted of blood. For the CDR3, the DNA is TGTGCCAGCTCACCTTCGGGGGGGAGGAACAATGAGCAGTTCTTC. It encodes CASSPSGGRNNEQFF.